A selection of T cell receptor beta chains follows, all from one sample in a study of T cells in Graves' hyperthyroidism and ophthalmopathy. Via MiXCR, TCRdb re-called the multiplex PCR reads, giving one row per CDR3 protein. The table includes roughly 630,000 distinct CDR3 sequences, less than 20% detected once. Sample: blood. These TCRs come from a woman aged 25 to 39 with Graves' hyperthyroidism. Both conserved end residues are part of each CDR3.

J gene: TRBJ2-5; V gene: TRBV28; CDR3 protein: CASSLFRGETQYF
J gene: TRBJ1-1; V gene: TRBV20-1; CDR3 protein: CSARDLKVMGVNTEAFF
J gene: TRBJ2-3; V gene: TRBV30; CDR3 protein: CAWSGASAQADTQYF
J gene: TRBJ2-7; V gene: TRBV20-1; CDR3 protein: CSARRGLAGNEQYF
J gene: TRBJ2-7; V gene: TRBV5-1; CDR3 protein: CASSLNSGTGTYEQYF
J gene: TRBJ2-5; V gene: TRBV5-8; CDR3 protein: CASSLSEVQETQYF
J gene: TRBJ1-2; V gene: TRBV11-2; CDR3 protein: CASSSGAGAGYGYTF
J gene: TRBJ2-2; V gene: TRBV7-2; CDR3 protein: CASSPEFTGELFF
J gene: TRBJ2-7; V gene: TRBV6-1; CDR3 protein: CASSRDYYEQYF
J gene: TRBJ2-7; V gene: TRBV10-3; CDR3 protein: CAISGTGTRAGYEQYF
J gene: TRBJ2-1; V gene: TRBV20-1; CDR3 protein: CSAAEGLAAYNEQFF
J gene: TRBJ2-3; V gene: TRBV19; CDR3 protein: CASSLAGWTDTQYF
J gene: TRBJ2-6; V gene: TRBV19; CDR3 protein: CASSTGQGYGGANVLTF
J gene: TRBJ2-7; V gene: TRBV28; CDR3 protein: CASSLQGGRYEQYF
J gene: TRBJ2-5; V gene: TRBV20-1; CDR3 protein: CSTLTAGGLGETQYF
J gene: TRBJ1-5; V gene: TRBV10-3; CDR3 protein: CAISESEQPQHF
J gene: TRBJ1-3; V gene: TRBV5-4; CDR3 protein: CASSLEGRFSGNTIYF
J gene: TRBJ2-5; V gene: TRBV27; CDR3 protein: CASRTGISETQYF
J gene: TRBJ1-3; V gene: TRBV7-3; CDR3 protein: CASSSGTPGNTIYF
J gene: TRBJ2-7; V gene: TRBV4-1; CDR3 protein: CASSHATSGSTYEQYF